This TCR beta chain was captured in a study of blood T cells in healthy people across ages. Combining a sample-barcoded 5' primer with a J-beta primer mix, a second PCR ran for about 7 to 11 cycles. One entry per CDR3 protein results from TCRdb running MiXCR on the 5' RACE reads. This table has some 760,000 distinct CDR3 sequences, approximately 25% appearing once. Overall study results and limits: When set beside aged donors, long-lived donors presented more naive CD4+ cells and higher diversity.

The donors, all healthy, were Caucasians living in Russia, aged roughly 6 to 100. V was clipped by 8 bases and J by 9 bases, with 17 bases between them. CDR1 MDHEN and CDR2 SYDVKM come from the germline V gene. The CDR3 runs 13 residues. Only a few counts were recorded for this clonotype. Its matching antigen is unknown. The same sample was also used in a study of T cells of mothers and their children. That work states: Donation involved a few healthy Caucasian mothers and the six children that they had. The effect of thymic selection on TCR recombination output is similar between related and unrelated pairs.

The source material was blood. The chain joins TRBV28 to TRBJ2-4; the D gene could be TRBD1 or TRBD2 (5 bases each). This clonotype originated in a boy between 10 and 17 years old in good health. Here the CDR3 reads CASGLSAGSIQYF. In nucleotides, the CDR3 is TGTGCCAGCGGACTCTCGGCAGGGAGCATTCAGTACTTC.